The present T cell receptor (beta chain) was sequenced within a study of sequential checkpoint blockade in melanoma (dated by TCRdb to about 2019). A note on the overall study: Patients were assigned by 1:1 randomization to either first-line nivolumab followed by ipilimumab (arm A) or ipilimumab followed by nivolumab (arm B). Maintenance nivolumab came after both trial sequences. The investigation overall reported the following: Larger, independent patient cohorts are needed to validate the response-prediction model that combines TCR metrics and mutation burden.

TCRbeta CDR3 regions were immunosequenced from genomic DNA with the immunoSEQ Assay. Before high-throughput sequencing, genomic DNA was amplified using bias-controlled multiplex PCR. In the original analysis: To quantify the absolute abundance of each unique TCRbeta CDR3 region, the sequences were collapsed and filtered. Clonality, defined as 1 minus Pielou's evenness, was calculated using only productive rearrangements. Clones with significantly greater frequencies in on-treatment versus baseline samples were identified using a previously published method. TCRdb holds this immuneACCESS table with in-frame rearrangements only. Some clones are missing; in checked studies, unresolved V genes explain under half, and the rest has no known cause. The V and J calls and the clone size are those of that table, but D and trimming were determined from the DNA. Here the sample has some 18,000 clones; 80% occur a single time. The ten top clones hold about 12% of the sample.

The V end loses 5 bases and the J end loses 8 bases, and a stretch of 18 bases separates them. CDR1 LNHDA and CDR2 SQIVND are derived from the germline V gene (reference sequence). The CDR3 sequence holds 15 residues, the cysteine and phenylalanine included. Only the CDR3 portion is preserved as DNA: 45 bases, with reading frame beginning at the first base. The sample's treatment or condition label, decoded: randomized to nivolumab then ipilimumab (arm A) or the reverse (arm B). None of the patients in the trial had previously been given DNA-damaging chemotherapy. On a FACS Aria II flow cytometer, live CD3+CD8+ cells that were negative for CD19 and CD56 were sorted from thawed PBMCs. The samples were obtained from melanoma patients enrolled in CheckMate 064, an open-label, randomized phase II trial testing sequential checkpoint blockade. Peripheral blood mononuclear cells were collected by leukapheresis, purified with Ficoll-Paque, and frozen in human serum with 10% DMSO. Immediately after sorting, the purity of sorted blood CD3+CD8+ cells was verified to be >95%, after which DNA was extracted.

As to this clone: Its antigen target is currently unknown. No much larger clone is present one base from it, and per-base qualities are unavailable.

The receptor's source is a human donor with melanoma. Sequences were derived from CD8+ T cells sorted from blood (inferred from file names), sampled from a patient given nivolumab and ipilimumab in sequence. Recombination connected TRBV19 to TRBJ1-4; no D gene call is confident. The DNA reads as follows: TGTGCCAGTAGTGCCTTTGGAGGGCCGCGGGAAAAACTGTTTTTT. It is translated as CASSAFGGPREKLFF.